This T cell receptor beta chain is from a study of T cell responses to AZD1222 COVID-19 vaccine. Study-wide results and limits: Clonal diversity may have been underestimated in mostly white British donors. A reported finding is that nearly half of spike-specific TCRs target unmutated variant regions.

Some clones are missing from TCRdb's copy, which holds only in-frame ones; the method was immunoSEQ multiplex PCR. There are 90,000 to 130,000 clones in the sample; 85% to 90% occur only once, and roughly 3% lies in the top ten. On this clone: The antigen remains unidentified.

CDR1 is SGHAT, CDR2 FQDESV, per germline (reference sequence). This CDR3 contains 11 residues. With 7 bases removed from V and 1 base from J, the gap between germline ends came to 2 bases. The rearrangement uses TRBV11-1 and TRBJ1-3, with D uncertain. The TCR was taken from an adult in good health. This material consisted of peripheral blood, taken on day 0 of AZD1222 vaccination. CDR3 amino acids: CASTSGNTIYF. For the CDR3, the DNA is TGTGCCAGCACATCTGGAAACACCATATATTTT.